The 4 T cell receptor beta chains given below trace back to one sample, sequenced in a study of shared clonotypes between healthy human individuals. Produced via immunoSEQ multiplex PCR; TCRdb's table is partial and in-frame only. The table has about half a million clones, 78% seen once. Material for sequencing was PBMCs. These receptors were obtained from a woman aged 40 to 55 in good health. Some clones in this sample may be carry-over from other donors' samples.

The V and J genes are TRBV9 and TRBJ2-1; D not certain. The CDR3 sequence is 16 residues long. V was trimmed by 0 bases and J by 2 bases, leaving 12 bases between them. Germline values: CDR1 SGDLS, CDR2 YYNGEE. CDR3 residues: CASSVGGTPTYNEQFF. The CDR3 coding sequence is TGTGCCAGCAGCGTAGGCGGAACACCCACCTACAATGAGCAGTTCTTC.

CDR3 protein: CANQGAVGNTEAFF. The CDR3 region has the DNA TGTGCCAACCAGGGGGCCGTGGGGAACACTGAAGCTTTCTTT. The chain is built from TRBV21-1 and TRBJ1-1; TRBD1, as called in the table, went unchecked against the DNA. TRBV21-1 is a pseudogene locus. The CDR3 runs 14 residues.

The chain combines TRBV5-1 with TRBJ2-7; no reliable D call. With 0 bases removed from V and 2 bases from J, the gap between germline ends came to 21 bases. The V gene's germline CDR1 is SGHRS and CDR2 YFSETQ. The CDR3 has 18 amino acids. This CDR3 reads CASSLAVVAGGGTYEQYF. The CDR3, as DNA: TGCGCCAGCAGCTTGGCCGTAGTGGCAGGTGGTGGAACCTACGAGCAGTACTTC.

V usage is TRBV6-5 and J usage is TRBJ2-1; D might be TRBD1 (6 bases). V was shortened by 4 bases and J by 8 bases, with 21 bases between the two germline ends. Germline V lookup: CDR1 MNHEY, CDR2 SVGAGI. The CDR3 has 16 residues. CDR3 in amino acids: CASSSKETGKRYEQFF. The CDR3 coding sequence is TGTGCCAGCAGTTCTAAAGAAACAGGGAAACGGTATGAGCAGTTCTTC.